A single sample is the source of the 2 T cell receptor beta chains below, sequenced in a study of Graves' ophthalmopathy and Graves' hyperthyroidism. Amplification of TCR beta CDR3 regions used RNA transcripts. First-round RT-PCR used HTBI primers; second-round multiplex PCR followed. TCRdb used MiXCR to reprocess the multiplex PCR reads, holding one entry per CDR3 protein. The table lists about 600,000 distinct CDR3 sequences, 35% to 40% of them singletons, with about 4% in the top ten. The sample comprised peripheral blood or thyroid tissue (not recorded which). The receptors derive from an adult man with Graves' hyperthyroidism.

This chain joins TRBV6-5 and TRBJ1-2; the match to TRBD1 covers 7 bases. Germline CDR1 is MNHEY and CDR2 is SVGAGI. The CDR3 has 13 residues. V was pared by 6 bases and J by 6 bases, with 7 bases of the junction left unmatched. CDR3 amino acids: CASRGTAFNGYTF. The DNA of the CDR3 is TGTGCCAGCAGGGGGACAGCATTTAATGGCTACACCTTC.

V gene TRBV14 combines with J gene TRBJ2-3, with D uncertain. With 1 base removed from V and 7 bases from J, the gap between germline ends came to 9 bases. The germline V gene has CDR1 SGHDN and CDR2 FVKESK. The CDR3 loop spans 13 amino acids. The CDR3 spells CASSQGIHHTQYF. In DNA form, the CDR3 reads TGTGCCAGCAGCCAAGGTATCCACCATACGCAGTATTTT.